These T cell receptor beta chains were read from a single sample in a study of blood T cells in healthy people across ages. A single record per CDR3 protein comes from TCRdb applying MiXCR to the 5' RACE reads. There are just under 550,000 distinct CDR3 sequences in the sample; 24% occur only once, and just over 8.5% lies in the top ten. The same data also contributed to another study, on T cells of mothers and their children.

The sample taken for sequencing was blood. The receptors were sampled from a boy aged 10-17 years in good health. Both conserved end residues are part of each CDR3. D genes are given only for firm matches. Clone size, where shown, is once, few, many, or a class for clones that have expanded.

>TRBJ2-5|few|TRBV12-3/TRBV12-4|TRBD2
CASSLWASGETQYF
TGTGCCAGCAGTTTATGGGCTAGCGGAGAGACCCAGTACTTC
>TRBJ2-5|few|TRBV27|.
CASSLQGSASQYF
TGTGCCAGCAGTTTACAGGGGTCGGCTTCCCAGTACTTC
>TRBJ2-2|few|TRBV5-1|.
CASNSGTSNTGELFF
TGCGCCAGCAACTCCGGGACTTCGAACACCGGGGAGCTGTTTTTT
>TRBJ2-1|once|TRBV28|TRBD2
CASSSAGVNEQFF
TGTGCCAGCAGTTCCGCGGGGGTTAATGAGCAGTTCTTC
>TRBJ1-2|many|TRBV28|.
CASRATGYYGYTF
TGTGCCAGCAGGGCTACAGGCTACTATGGCTACACCTTC
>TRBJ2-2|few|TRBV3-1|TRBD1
CASSQLGQGNTGELFF
TGTGCCAGCAGCCAGCTGGGACAGGGTAACACCGGGGAGCTGTTTTTT
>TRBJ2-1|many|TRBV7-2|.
CASSLRSREQFF
TGTGCCAGCAGCTTACGATCACGGGAGCAGTTCTTC
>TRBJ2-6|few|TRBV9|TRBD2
CASSESHGGSGANVLTF
TGTGCCAGCAGCGAGTCCCACGGGGGGTCTGGGGCCAACGTCCTGACTTTC
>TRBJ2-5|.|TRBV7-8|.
CASSLTTVGPEETQYF
TGTGCCAGCAGCTTAACGACGGTCGGGCCAGAAGAGACCCAGTACTTC
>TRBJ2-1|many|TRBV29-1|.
CSVFRGAYNEQFF
TGCAGCGTTTTCCGGGGCGCGTACAATGAGCAGTTCTTC
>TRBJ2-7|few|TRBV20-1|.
CSARAGEQYF
TGCAGTGCTAGAGCAGGCGAGCAGTACTTC
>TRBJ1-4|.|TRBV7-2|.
CASSLVEGIGLFF
TGTGCCAGCAGCTTAGTCGAGGGAATCGGACTGTTTTTT
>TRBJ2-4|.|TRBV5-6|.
CASSIGWGRRNIQYF
TGTGCCAGCAGCATTGGGTGGGGACGGAGAAACATTCAGTACTTC
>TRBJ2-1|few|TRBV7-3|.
CASSWSGTNNEQFF
TGTGCCAGCAGCTGGTCCGGGACCAACAATGAGCAGTTCTTC
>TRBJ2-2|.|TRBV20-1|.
CSARDSGRVNTGELFF
TGCAGTGCTAGAGATAGCGGCAGGGTGAACACCGGGGAGCTGTTTTTT
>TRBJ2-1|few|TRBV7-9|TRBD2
CASSFTSGGALEQFF
TGTGCCAGCAGCTTTACTAGCGGGGGGGCCCTTGAGCAGTTCTTC
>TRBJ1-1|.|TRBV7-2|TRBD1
CASSADRGTEAFF
TGTGCCAGCAGCGCGGACAGGGGCACTGAAGCTTTCTTT
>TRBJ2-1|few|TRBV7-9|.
CASSLVMTSSYNEQFF
TGTGCCAGCAGCTTAGTAATGACAAGCTCCTACAATGAGCAGTTCTTC
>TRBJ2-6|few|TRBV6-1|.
CASTTSSWDSGPGANVLTF
TGTGCCAGCACGACATCAAGCTGGGACTCCGGGCCTGGGGCCAACGTCCTGACTTTC
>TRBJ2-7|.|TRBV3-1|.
CASSQDGSFSNEQYF
TGTGCCAGCAGCCAAGACGGCTCCTTTAGCAACGAGCAGTACTTC
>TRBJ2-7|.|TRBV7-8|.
CASSLGQLSYEQYF
TGTGCCAGCAGCTTAGGGCAGCTCTCCTACGAGCAGTACTTC
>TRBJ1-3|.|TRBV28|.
CASSFIQASGNTIYF
TGTGCCAGCAGTTTCATCCAGGCCTCTGGAAACACCATATATTTT
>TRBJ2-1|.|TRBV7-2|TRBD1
CASRATGTNEQFF
TGTGCCAGCAGGGCGACAGGGACGAATGAGCAGTTCTTC
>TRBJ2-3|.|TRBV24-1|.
CATSDPSGDQRHTQYF
TGTGCCACCAGTGACCCATCAGGGGACCAGCGACATACGCAGTATTTT
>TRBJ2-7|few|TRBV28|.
CASSANIPYEQYF
TGTGCCAGCAGCGCCAATATACCCTACGAGCAGTACTTC
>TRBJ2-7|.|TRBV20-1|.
CSSTGEAGSYEQYF
TGCAGTTCGACTGGGGAGGCGGGCTCCTACGAGCAGTACTTC
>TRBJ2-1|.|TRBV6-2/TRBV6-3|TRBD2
CASSYSRAGGKYNEQFF
TGTGCCAGCAGTTACTCCCGGGCGGGGGGAAAGTACAATGAGCAGTTCTTC
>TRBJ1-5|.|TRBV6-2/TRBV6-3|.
CASSYGGGGQPQHF
TGTGCCAGCAGTTACGGGGGAGGTGGCCAGCCCCAGCATTTT
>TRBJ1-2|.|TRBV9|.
CASSFRTGANYGYTF
TGTGCCAGCAGCTTCCGGACCGGAGCTAACTATGGCTACACCTTC
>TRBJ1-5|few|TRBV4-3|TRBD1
CASSQDHSGGRQPQHF
TGCGCCAGCAGCCAAGATCATTCAGGGGGCAGGCAGCCCCAGCATTTT
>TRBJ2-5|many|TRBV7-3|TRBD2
CASSLQRGRQETQYF
TGTGCCAGCAGCTTACAGCGGGGGAGACAAGAGACCCAGTACTTC
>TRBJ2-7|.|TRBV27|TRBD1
CASSSPLKGQGATFSYEQYF
TGTGCCAGCAGTTCCCCCCTAAAGGGACAGGGGGCTACTTTCTCCTACGAGCAGTACTTC
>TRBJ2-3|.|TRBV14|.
CASSGIGVTDTQYF
TGTGCCAGCAGCGGGATAGGGGTCACAGATACGCAGTATTTT
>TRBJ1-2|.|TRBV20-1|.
CSASRGNGYTF
TGCAGTGCTAGCAGGGGAAATGGCTACACCTTC
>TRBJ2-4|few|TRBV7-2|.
CASRELAKNIQYF
TGTGCCAGCAGGGAGTTAGCCAAAAACATTCAGTACTTC